The rows below give T cell receptor beta chains drawn from one sample of a study of blood T cell repertoires in COVID-19. Profiled with immunoSEQ multiplex PCR; TCRdb holds only in-frame clones, not every one. Among about 50,000 clones listed, 86% were seen once. Sequenced material: peripheral blood. All receptors derive from a man in his forties with active COVID-19. Both conserved end residues are part of each CDR3. D genes are given only for firm matches. Some rows mark clone size as missing; the rest say once, few, many or name a class of expanded clone.

v_gene	abundance	d_gene	j_gene	CDR3nt	CDR3aa
TRBV20-1	-	TRBD2	TRBJ2-7	TGCAGTGCTAGTTCCGGGACTAACTATTACGAGCAGTACTTC	CSASSGTNYYEQYF
TRBV10-3	once	TRBD1	TRBJ1-6	TGTGCCATCAGTCAGGACAGGGGGCAATCACCCCTCCACTTT	CAISQDRGQSPLHF
TRBV24-1	-	TRBD1	TRBJ2-7	TGTGCCACCTCGACAGGGGGCTACGAGCAGTACTTC	CATSTGGYEQYF
TRBV5-4	few	-	TRBJ1-4	TGTGCCAGCAGCCCTTCCGTAGCTGGGGGCGAACTGTTTTTT	CASSPSVAGGELFF
TRBV9	-	-	TRBJ2-7	TGTGCCAGCAGCGTAGGCCAGGAATCCTACGAGCAGTACTTC	CASSVGQESYEQYF
TRBV28	-	TRBD2	TRBJ2-7	TGTGCCAGCAGTCTACATCCACTAGCGGGCGGGGACGAGCAGTACTTC	CASSLHPLAGGDEQYF
TRBV14	-	TRBD1	TRBJ1-5	TGTGCCAGCAGCTCGGGACAGGGGAGCAATCAGCCCCAGCATTTT	CASSSGQGSNQPQHF
TRBV4-2	-	TRBD1	TRBJ2-7	TGTGCCAGCAGCCATAGGACAGGGAGGATGTACGAGCAGTACTTC	CASSHRTGRMYEQYF
TRBV11-2	-	-	TRBJ2-5	TGTGCCAGCAGCAGAGGTAATACGGAGACCCAGTACTTC	CASSRGNTETQYF
TRBV24-1	-	-	TRBJ2-1	TGTGCCACCAGTGCCCACGGCCAGGCAGGTGAGCAGTTCTTC	CATSAHGQAGEQFF
TRBV6-5	-	TRBD1	TRBJ1-2	TGTGCCAGCAGCTACGGGACAGGGAATCGCTACACCTTC	CASSYGTGNRYTF
TRBV24-1	-	-	TRBJ2-5	TGTGCCACCAGTGATTTGTCAGGGAACCAAGAGACCCAGTACTTC	CATSDLSGNQETQYF
TRBV9	-	-	TRBJ1-6	TGTGCCAGCAGCGACCGATGGGGCCGGGCACCCCTCCACTTT	CASSDRWGRAPLHF
TRBV23-1	-	-	TRBJ1-1	TGCGCCAGCAGTCAATCGAAGTCCAGTGAAGCTTTCTTT	CASSQSKSSEAFF
TRBV28	-	-	TRBJ2-7	TGTGCCAGCACAGTCGGCGGGACCACCTACGAGCAGTACTTC	CASTVGGTTYEQYF